Below are 13 T cell receptor beta chains sequenced from a single sample in a study of neurological immune-mediated disorders. TCRdb called the 5' RACE reads again in MiXCR, with one record for every CDR3 protein. The sample consists of approximately 46,000 distinct CDR3 sequences, 10% of them appearing once. Sequenced: PBMCs. The receptors were gathered from a man in his sixties or seventies with HTLV-1-associated myelopathy (HAM/TSP).

Ten or more counts support this clonotype. The chain employs TRBV27 and TRBJ2-7, with 9 bases identical to TRBD2. This CDR3 comprises 16 residues. J was trimmed by 0 bases and V by 1 base; bases with no gene match: 4. Germline values: CDR1 MNHEY, CDR2 SMNVEV (reference sequence). The CDR3 reads CASSLFGSGGSYEQYF. In DNA, the CDR3 is TGTGCCAGCAGTTTATTCGGTAGCGGGGGCTCCTACGAGCAGTACTTC.

This clonotype was seen at least ten times. This chain connects TRBV12-3 or TRBV12-4 to TRBJ2-1; tentatively, D is TRBD1 or TRBD2 (5 bases each). V gave up 6 bases and J gave up 14 bases, with 11 bases separating them. The CDR3 runs 10 residues. The CDR3 DNA is TGTGCCAGCAGAGGGACGGTTGAGTTCTTC. Amino acids: CASRGTVEFF.

This clonotype was counted ten times or more. The gene calls are TRBV6-2 or TRBV6-3 and TRBJ1-6; D call uncertain. Germline-derived CDR1 and CDR2 are MNHEY and SVGEGT. CDR3 size: 14 residues. V shed 0 bases and J shed 8 bases, with 8 bases lying between them. The CDR3 here is CASSYSGLHSPLHF. The CDR3 region has the DNA TGTGCCAGCAGTTACTCCGGGTTGCATTCACCCCTCCACTTT.

Many counts were recorded for this clonotype. This chain links TRBV5-5 with TRBJ2-3; D gene ambiguous. Germline V gene lookup returns CDR1 SGHKS and CDR2 YYEKEE (reference sequence). This CDR3 region has 14 residues. V was shortened by 8 bases and J by 6 bases, with 19 bases between the two germline ends. CDR3 sequence (DNA): TGTGCCAGTGGCTCCCATCTTGTCTTGGATACGCAGTATTTT. Translating it yields CASGSHLVLDTQYF. Variable domain in full (rest from reference TRBV5-5 and TRBJ2-3): DAGVTQSPTHLIKTRGQQVTLRCSPISGHKSVSWYQQVLGQGPQFIFQYYEKEERGRGNFPDRFSARQFPNYSSELNVNALLLGDSALYLCASGSHLVLDTQYFGPGTRLTVL.

By sample share, this clonotype is medium-sized. This sequence joins TRBV5-1 and TRBJ1-4, with D perhaps matching TRBD1 (5 bases). The germline CDR1 and CDR2 sequences are SGHRS and YFSETQ. The CDR3 runs to 14 residues. Trimming pared 4 bases from V and 0 bases from J, leaving 7 bases between. CDR3 coding DNA: TGCGCCAGCAGCCCGACAGCAACTAATGAAAAACTGTTTTTT. This encodes CASSPTATNEKLFF.

This clonotype was detected many times. V is TRBV7-2 and J is TRBJ2-7; possible D gene TRBD2, 5 bases. The germline V gene encodes CDR1 SGHTA and CDR2 FQGNSA. The CDR3 is made up of 14 amino acids. Trimming took 1 base from V and 7 from J, leaving 14 bases between them. DNA for the CDR3: TGTGCCAGCAGCTTAGGGGGTTCGAGGAGGGAGCAGTACTTC. This encodes CASSLGGSRREQYF.

This clonotype was seen repeatedly, ten times or more. This chain links TRBV12-3 or TRBV12-4 with TRBJ1-5, with D unclear. Trimming shortened V by 4 bases and J by 2 bases, and 6 bases separated the two germline ends. The CDR3 extends over 13 amino acids. This chain's CDR3 is CASSYSGNQPQHF. The CDR3 DNA reads TGTGCCAGCAGTTACTCGGGCAATCAGCCCCAGCATTTT.

This clonotype was seen repeatedly, ten times or more. The CDR3 DNA follows: TGTGCCAGCACCAAGTTGGCGGTCCTATACAATGAGCAGTTCTTC. Translation gives CASTKLAVLYNEQFF. The chain uses TRBV6-2 or TRBV6-3 and TRBJ2-1; D gene uncertain. This CDR3 has 15 residues. The germline CDR1 and CDR2 sequences are MNHEY and SVGEGT. V was pared by 7 bases and J by 4 bases, with 17 bases between.

As to this clonotype: Just one base apart from a much larger clone, this may be a read error. CDR3 DNA: TGTGTCAGCAGTCCCGGGACAGGGAACCGCGAGCAGTACTTC. This gives the protein CVSSPGTGNREQYF. The chain employs TRBV27 and TRBJ2-7; 9 positions agree with TRBD1. The germline V gene has CDR1 MNHEY and CDR2 SMNVEV (reference sequence). There are 14 residues in the CDR3.

This clonotype appeared many times. The chain couples TRBV5-6 to TRBJ2-3; 8 nucleotides line up with TRBD2. The V gene end was trimmed by 2 bases and the J gene end by 1 base; junction bases not matched to a gene: 6. The V gene's germline CDR1 is SGHDT and CDR2 YYEEEE. The CDR3 sequence is 16 residues long. The CDR3 is CASSFGLAGGTDTQYF. Here the CDR3 DNA reads TGTGCCAGCAGCTTCGGACTAGCTGGTGGCACAGATACGCAGTATTTT.

This clonotype was detected many times. This CDR3 reads CASSMSQGLIYEQYF. The CDR3, as DNA: TGTGCCAGTAGTATGTCACAGGGCCTCATCTACGAGCAGTACTTC. This chain links TRBV19 with TRBJ2-7; D may be TRBD1 (6 bases). This CDR3 has 15 amino acids. CDR1 and CDR2 (germline): LNHDA, SQIVND (reference sequence). The V end lost 3 bases, the J end lost 3 bases, and 15 bases lay between the germline ends.

There are many counts of this clonotype. J is TRBJ2-3 and V is TRBV7-2; TRBD1 matches 9 bases. CDR1 and CDR2 (germline): SGHTA, FQGNSA. V gave up 4 bases and J gave up 4 bases; unmatched junction bases: 9. The CDR3 is 16 amino acids. The CDR3 DNA reads TGTGCCAGCAGCTCGCAGGGACAGGGATCGGCAGATACGCAGTATTTT. This encodes CASSSQGQGSADTQYF.

The chain carries TRBV18 and TRBJ1-1; D unresolved. Germline CDR1 is KGHSH and CDR2 is LQKENI. V lost 2 bases to trimming and J lost 2 bases, with 6 bases between them. The CDR3 spans 13 residues. The DNA for the CDR3 is TGTGCCAGCTCACCAAAGGTCAACACTGAAGCTTTCTTT. Amino acid sequence: CASSPKVNTEAFF.